Listed below are T cell receptor beta chains from one sample, sequenced in a study of CD8+ T cells in alopecia areata. The protocol was immunoSEQ multiplex PCR, while the TCRdb copy is restricted to in-frame clones and leaves out a portion. The sample has 170,000 or so clones; approximately 65% are singletons. Sample: CD4+ T cells sorted from blood, taken at week 4, from a patient treated with tofacitinib. These receptors originate from a human donor with alopecia areata. CDR3s include the opening cysteine and the closing phenylalanine or tryptophan. The order of the fields is J gene, V gene, D gene, clone size, CDR3 protein, CDR3 DNA. A D gene is named only where the DNA matches it firmly. Clone size is shown for a subset of rows, as once, few, many or a class of expanded clone.

>TRBJ1-2|TRBV2|TRBD1|once
CASSEGTGLDYGYTF
TGTGCCAGCAGTGAGGGGACAGGGCTAGACTATGGCTACACCTTC
>TRBJ2-1|TRBV7-2|TRBD1|.
CASSHRDREEFF
TGTGCCAGCAGCCACCGGGACAGGGAAGAGTTCTTC
>TRBJ1-3|TRBV5-1|.|few
CASSLHSGNTIYF
TGCGCCAGCAGCTTGCACTCTGGAAACACCATATATTTT
>TRBJ2-3|TRBV29-1|.|.
CSGTGTPNTDTQYF
TGCAGCGGTACCGGGACACCCAACACAGATACGCAGTATTTT
>TRBJ1-6|TRBV6-6|TRBD1|.
CASSHPGTGDSPLHF
TGTGCCAGCAGCCACCCCGGGACAGGGGATTCACCCCTCCACTTT
>TRBJ2-5|TRBV7-7|TRBD2|.
CASSQRRTSGQETQYF
TGTGCTAGCAGCCAGCGTCGGACTAGCGGGCAAGAGACCCAGTACTTC
>TRBJ2-2|TRBV18|.|few
CASSPRVGRLTGELFF
TGTGCCAGCTCACCAAGGGTTGGCAGACTAACCGGGGAGCTGTTTTTT
>TRBJ2-1|TRBV5-1|TRBD2|.
CASSVTSGGYNEQFF
TGCGCCAGCAGCGTGACTAGCGGGGGCTACAATGAGCAGTTCTTC
>TRBJ2-7|TRBV29-1|TRBD1|few
CSASGQGSYEQYF
TGCAGCGCAAGTGGACAGGGGAGCTACGAGCAGTACTTC
>TRBJ1-5|TRBV11-1|.|.
CASSHGTGQPQHF
TGTGCCAGCAGCCACGGGACGGGTCAGCCCCAGCATTTT